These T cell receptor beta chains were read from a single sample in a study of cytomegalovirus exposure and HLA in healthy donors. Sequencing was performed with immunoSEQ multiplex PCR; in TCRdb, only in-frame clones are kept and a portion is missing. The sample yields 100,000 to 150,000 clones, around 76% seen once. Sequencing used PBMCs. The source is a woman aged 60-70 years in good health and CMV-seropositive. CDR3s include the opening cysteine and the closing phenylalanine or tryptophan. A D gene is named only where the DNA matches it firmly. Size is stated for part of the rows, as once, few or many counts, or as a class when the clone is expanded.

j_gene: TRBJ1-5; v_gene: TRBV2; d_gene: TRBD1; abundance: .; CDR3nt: TGTGCCAGCTCTGACAGGGGGCTGAACCAGCCCCAGCATTTT; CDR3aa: CASSDRGLNQPQHF
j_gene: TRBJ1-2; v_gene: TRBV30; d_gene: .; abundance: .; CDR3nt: TGTGCCTGGAGTGTCCTTACAGCGGTGGGCTACACCTTC; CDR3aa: CAWSVLTAVGYTF
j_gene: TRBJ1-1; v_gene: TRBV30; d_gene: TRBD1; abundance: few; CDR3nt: TGTGCCTGGAGGGGGACAGGCGGCACTGAAGCTTTCTTT; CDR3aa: CAWRGTGGTEAFF
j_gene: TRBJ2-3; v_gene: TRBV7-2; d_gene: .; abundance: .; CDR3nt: TGTGCCAGCAGCCAATTGGGCCTGGCAGATACGCAGTATTTT; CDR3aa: CASSQLGLADTQYF
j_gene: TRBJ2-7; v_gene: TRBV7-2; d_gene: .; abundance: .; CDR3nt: TGTGCCAGCAGCTCTCATTGGGGGGTAACGGGAGAGGGCGAGCAGTACTTC; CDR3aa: CASSSHWGVTGEGEQYF
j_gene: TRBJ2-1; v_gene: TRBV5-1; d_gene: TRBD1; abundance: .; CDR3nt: TGCGCCAGCAGCTTCGGACAGGGGAATAATGAGCAGTTCTTC; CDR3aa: CASSFGQGNNEQFF
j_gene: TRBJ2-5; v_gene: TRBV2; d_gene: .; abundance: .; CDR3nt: TGTGCCAGCAGTGACCCCCAGAAAGAGACCCAGTACTTC; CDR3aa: CASSDPQKETQYF
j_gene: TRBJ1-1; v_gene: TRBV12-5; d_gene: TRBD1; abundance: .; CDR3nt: TGTGCTAGTGGTTTGATACTGGACAGGAGGAACACTGAAGCTTTCTTT; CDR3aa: CASGLILDRRNTEAFF
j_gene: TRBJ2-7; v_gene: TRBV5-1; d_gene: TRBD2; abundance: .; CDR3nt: TGCGCCAGCAGCCAAGGACTAGCGGGAGCCCACGAGCAGTACTTC; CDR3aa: CASSQGLAGAHEQYF
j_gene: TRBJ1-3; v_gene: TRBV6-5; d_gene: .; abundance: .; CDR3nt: TGTGCCAGCAGTTACGGTCCGGACAGCCCAGAAAACACCATATATTTT; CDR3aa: CASSYGPDSPENTIYF
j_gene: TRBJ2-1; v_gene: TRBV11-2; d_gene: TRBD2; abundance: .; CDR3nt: TGTGCCAGCAGGTTAGCGGGGGGGCCGCAAAATGAGCAGTTCTTC; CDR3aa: CASRLAGGPQNEQFF
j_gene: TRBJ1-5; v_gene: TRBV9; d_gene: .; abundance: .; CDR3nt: TGTGCCAGCAGCGTAGAGGCAGGGGACAATCAGCCCCAGCATTTT; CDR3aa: CASSVEAGDNQPQHF
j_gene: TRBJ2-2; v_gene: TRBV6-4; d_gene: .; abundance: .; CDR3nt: TGTGCCAGCAGCCCTACGTACACCGGGGAGCTGTTTTTT; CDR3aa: CASSPTYTGELFF
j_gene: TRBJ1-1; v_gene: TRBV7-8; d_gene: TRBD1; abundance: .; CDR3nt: TGTGCCAGCAGCTTAACCCTCCGGGGACAGGCGGTTGAAGCTTTCTTT; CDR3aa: CASSLTLRGQAVEAFF
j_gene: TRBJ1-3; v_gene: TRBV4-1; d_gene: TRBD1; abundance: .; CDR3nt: TGCGCCAGCAGCCCAACCTCGACTAAGGGGGCGCTTGGAAACACCATATATTTT; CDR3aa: CASSPTSTKGALGNTIYF
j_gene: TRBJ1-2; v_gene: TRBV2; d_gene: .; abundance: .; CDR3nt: TGTGCCAGCAGGGCAATCGCCAGCGGGGGCGCGATCTATGGCTACACCTTC; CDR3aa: CASRAIASGGAIYGYTF
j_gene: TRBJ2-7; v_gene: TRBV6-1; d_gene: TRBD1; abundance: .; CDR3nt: TGTGCCAGCACAACGGGACAGGACTCCTACGAGCAGTACTTC; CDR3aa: CASTTGQDSYEQYF
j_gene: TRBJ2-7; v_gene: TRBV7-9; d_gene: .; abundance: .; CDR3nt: TGTTCCAGCAGCTTAGAAAGGGGGGGCATCCACGAGCAGTACTTC; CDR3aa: CSSSLERGGIHEQYF
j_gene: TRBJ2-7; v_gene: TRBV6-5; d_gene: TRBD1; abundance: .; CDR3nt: TGTGCCAGCACAGAGGACAGGGGGTACGAGCAGTACTTC; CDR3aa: CASTEDRGYEQYF
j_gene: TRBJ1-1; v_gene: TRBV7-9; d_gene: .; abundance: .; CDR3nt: TGTGCCAGCAGCTCCCAGGGAGGGGCCACTGAAGCTTTCTTT; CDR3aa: CASSSQGGATEAFF
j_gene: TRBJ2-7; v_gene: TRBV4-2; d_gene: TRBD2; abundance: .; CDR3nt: TGTGCCAGCAGCCAAGATACTAGCGGGAGTACAAACTACGAGCAGTACTTC; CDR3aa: CASSQDTSGSTNYEQYF
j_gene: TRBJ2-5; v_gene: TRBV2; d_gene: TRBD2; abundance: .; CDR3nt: TGTGCCACTTCGACTAGCAGAAAAGAGACCCAGTACTTC; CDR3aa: CATSTSRKETQYF
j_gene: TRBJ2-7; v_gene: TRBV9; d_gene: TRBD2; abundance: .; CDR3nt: TGTGCCAGCAGCGTAGTCCCGGGAGGGCTCTACGAGCAGTACTTC; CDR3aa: CASSVVPGGLYEQYF
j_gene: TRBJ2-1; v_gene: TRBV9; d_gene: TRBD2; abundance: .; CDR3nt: TGTGCCAGCAGCGCGAGCGGACTAGCGGGGGCCCGGTTCAATGAGCAGTTCTTC; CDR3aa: CASSASGLAGARFNEQFF
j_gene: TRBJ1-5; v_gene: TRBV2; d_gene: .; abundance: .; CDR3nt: TGTGCCAGCAGTGAAGAGGGGAGGTATAGCAATCAGCCCCAGCATTTT; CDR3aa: CASSEEGRYSNQPQHF
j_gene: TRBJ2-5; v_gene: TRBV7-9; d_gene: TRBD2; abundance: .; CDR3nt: TGTTCCAGCAGCTTTGGGACTAGCGGGGGACAAGAGACCCAGTACTTC; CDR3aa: CSSSFGTSGGQETQYF
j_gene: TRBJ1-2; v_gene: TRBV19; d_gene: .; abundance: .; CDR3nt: TGTGCCAGTAGTATAGATCCCCAGAGGGGGTATGGCTACACCTTC; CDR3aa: CASSIDPQRGYGYTF